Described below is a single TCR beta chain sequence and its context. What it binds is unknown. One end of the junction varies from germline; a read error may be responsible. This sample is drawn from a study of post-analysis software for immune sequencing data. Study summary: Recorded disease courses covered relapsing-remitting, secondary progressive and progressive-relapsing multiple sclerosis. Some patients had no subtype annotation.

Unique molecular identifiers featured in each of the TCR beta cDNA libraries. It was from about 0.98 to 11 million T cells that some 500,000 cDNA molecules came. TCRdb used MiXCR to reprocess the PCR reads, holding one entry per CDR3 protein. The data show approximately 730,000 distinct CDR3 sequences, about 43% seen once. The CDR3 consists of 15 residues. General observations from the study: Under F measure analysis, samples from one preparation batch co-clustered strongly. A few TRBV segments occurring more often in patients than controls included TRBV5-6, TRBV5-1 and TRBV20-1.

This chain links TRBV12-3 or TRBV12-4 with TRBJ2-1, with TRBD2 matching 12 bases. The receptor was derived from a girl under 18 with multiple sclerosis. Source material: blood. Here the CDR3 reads CASTLGLAGPYERFF. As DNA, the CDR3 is TGTGCCAGCACCCTAGGACTAGCGGGACCCTACGAGCGGTTCTTC.